This T cell receptor beta chain was profiled in a study of blood T cells in healthy people across ages. This clonotype was seen a few times. What it binds is unknown. Healthy Caucasian individuals from Russia aged about 6 to 100 were enrolled as donors. Study results and caveats: Donor CMV status was unknown, possibly confounding expanded clonotype changes.

A second PCR of roughly 7 to 11 cycles used a sample-barcoded 5' primer and a J-beta primer mix. A 12-random-nucleotide template-switch adaptor tagged each cDNA molecule. Per-sample output comprised a minimum of 3 million paired-end reads containing CDR3. TCRdb used MiXCR to reprocess the 5' RACE reads, holding one entry per CDR3 protein. The table has some 1.8 million distinct CDR3 sequences, around 42% seen once. The CDR3 is made up of 15 amino acids. V shed 5 bases and J shed 3 bases, with 16 bases lying between them. Germline CDR1 SGHTA, CDR2 FQGNSA. The sequenced sample consisted of blood. The clonotype was recovered from a human donor in good health. This chain joins TRBV7-2 and TRBJ1-1, with D perhaps TRBD1 (5 bases). CDR3 residues: CASSTGVQGYTEAFF. DNA of the CDR3: TGTGCCAGCAGCACCGGGGTGCAGGGCTACACTGAAGCTTTCTTT.